This paragraph reports one T cell receptor (beta chain). In the original analysis: Reference gene primer amplification yielded estimated nucleated cell counts. Only in-frame clones appear in the TCRdb table, and some are missing; sequencing was by immunoSEQ multiplex PCR. D and trimming come from the DNA, and the V and J calls and clone size come from that table. The repertoire holds 20,000 or so clones, with roughly 90% as singletons. The sample is drawn from a study of blood T cell repertoires in COVID-19. About the study: The United States, Italy and Spain supplied acute and convalescent COVID-19 samples. T cells, B-cell-depleted T cells, or PBMCs supplied cDNA or gDNA.

The sequence was obtained from a human donor in a cohort sampled during active COVID-19. Sequencing was performed on peripheral blood.

The DNA for the CDR3 is TGTGCCAGCAGCACCCGGACAGGGAGGTCGAACCCCTATAATTCACCCCTCCACTTT. It yields the protein CASSTRTGRSNPYNSPLHF. The chain joins TRBV14 to TRBJ1-6, with 8 bases aligning to TRBD1. This CDR3 is built from 19 residues. Per germline, CDR1 SGHDN and CDR2 FVKESK. The trim removed 5 bases at V and 2 bases at J, leaving 14 bases unmatched.